This TCR beta chain was captured by sequencing in a study of shared clonotypes between healthy human individuals. CDR3 length equals 14 residues. Germline loops: CDR1 KGHSH, CDR2 LQKENI. With 3 bases removed from V and 12 bases from J, the gap between germline ends came to 21 bases. Sequencing was at deep level. TCRdb's copy holds only in-frame clones and misses some; the assay was immunoSEQ multiplex PCR. The profile shows 2,500,000 or so clones, 80% to 95% of them singletons. Notes on the study in general: Shared across a handful of donors were about 4.8% of the naive CD4 clonotypes.

In regard to this clone: Antigen specificity is unknown.

The TCR comes from a man aged 18 to 35 in good health. Some clones in this sample may be carry-over from other donors' samples. This chain connects TRBV18 to TRBJ2-7; no clear D. The sample taken for sequencing was naive CD4+ T cells from PBMCs. As to subset: CD45RA+ positively selected. CDR3 in DNA: TGTGCCAGCTCACCTGTGACCGATACCGGCCGGTGGTACTTC. It codes for CASSPVTDTGRWYF.